These 10 T cell receptor beta chains were all obtained from the same sample, sequenced in a study of blood T cell repertoires in COVID-19. TCRdb's copy holds only in-frame clones and misses some; the assay was immunoSEQ multiplex PCR. The data show a few hundred thousand clones, with 80% to 90% seen just once and 3.5% to 5% held by the top ten. Sequences were obtained from PBMCs or T cells enriched from blood (not recorded which). Source of these receptors: a young woman who had recovered from COVID-19.

The chain uses TRBV4-3 and TRBJ2-3, with D perhaps TRBD2 (6 bases). V was shortened by 0 bases and J by 4 bases, with 11 bases between the two germline ends. The CDR3 is made up of 15 amino acids. CDR1 is LGHNA and CDR2 is YSLEER in the germline V gene. This CDR3 is CASSQDTGVADTQYF. In nucleotides, the CDR3 is TGCGCCAGCAGCCAAGATACGGGGGTGGCAGATACGCAGTATTTT.

This chain links TRBV7-9 with TRBJ2-2; D is possibly TRBD1 (5 bases). With 0 bases removed from V and 7 bases from J, the gap between germline ends came to 12 bases. Germline values: CDR1 SEHNR, CDR2 FQNEAQ (reference sequence). The CDR3 runs to 15 residues. CDR3 in DNA: TGTGCCAGCAGCTTAGCGAGCTCAGGGATCGGGGAGCTGTTTTTT. Its protein product is CASSLASSGIGELFF. Variable domain in full (rest from reference TRBV7-9 and TRBJ2-2): DTGVSQNPRHKITKRGQNVTFRCDPISEHNRLYWYRQTLGQGPEFLTYFQNEAQLEKSRLLSDRFSAERPKGSFSTLEIQRTEQGDSAMYLCASSLASSGIGELFFGEGSRLTVL.

CDR3 residues: CATYGMETEAFF. CDR3 DNA: TGTGCCACCTACGGGATGGAAACTGAAGCTTTCTTT. The chain has TRBV6-6 and TRBJ1-1; D is unclear. V lost 10 bases and J 5 bases, leaving 14 bases between the germline ends. The CDR3 is made up of 12 amino acids. The V gene's germline CDR1 is MNHNY and CDR2 SVGAGI (reference sequence).

The gene calls are TRBV30 and TRBJ1-5; D gene ambiguous. V shed 6 bases and J shed 6 bases, with 21 bases lying between them. The CDR3 spans 15 residues. Germline CDR1 GTSNPN, CDR2 SVGIG (reference sequence). The DNA for the CDR3 is TGTGCCTGCCAACGTGGCCCCGGGGTCGGTCAGCCCCAGCATTTT. Residues: CACQRGPGVGQPQHF.

The chain combines TRBV27 with TRBJ2-3; TRBD1 might be the D (5 bases). Germline V lookup: CDR1 MNHEY, CDR2 SMNVEV (reference sequence). V was pared by 3 bases and J by 4 bases, with 14 bases between. This CDR3 comprises 15 residues. CDR3 sequence reads: CASSLQGPPADTQYF. The DNA for the CDR3 is TGTGCCAGCAGTTTGCAGGGCCCCCCCGCAGATACGCAGTATTTT.

The chain is built from TRBV4-2 and TRBJ1-4, with TRBD1 as a possible D gene (5 bases). This CDR3 comprises 18 residues. Germline V lookup: CDR1 LGHNA, CDR2 YNFKEQ. With 4 bases removed from V and 4 bases from J, the gap between germline ends came to 22 bases. CDR3 protein: CASSPSPSLGGGNEKLFF. Written as DNA, the CDR3 is TGTGCCAGCAGCCCTTCACCATCTCTCGGGGGTGGTAATGAAAAACTGTTTTTT.

This clone occurred once. The genes are TRBV28 and TRBJ2-5; TRBD2 might be the D (7 bases). The CDR3 totals 16 residues. In germline, CDR1 is MDHEN, CDR2 SYDVKM. Trimming left V 5 bases short and J 2 bases short, with 18 bases between. CDR3 residues: CASSLYPRGAQETQYF. The CDR3 bases are TGTGCCAGCAGTCTATACCCCCGGGGGGCACAAGAGACCCAGTACTTC.

J is TRBJ2-1 and V is TRBV27; a weak D match, TRBD1 (6 bases). The CDR3 is 15 amino acids. With 6 bases removed from V and 3 bases from J, the gap between germline ends came to 15 bases. Germline CDR1 and CDR2: MNHEY and SMNVEV (reference sequence). The CDR3 sequence: CASRYRALIYNEQFF. CDR3 bases: TGTGCCAGCAGGTACAGGGCCCTCATCTACAATGAGCAGTTCTTC.

The chain uses TRBV4-1 and TRBJ2-1, with TRBD1 identical over 7 bases. With 0 bases clipped from V and 3 bases from J, the junction kept 5 bases outside the gene matches. The germline gives CDR1 MGHRA, CDR2 YSYEKL. The CDR3 is made up of 16 amino acids. The CDR3 coding sequence is TGCGCCAGCAGCCAAGATGGGTCAGGGGGCTACAATGAGCAGTTCTTC. It yields the protein CASSQDGSGGYNEQFF.

CDR3 coding DNA: TGTGCCAGCAGCCAATTGGTGCAGGGTGGAACAGATACGCAGTATTTT. Protein sequence: CASSQLVQGGTDTQYF. The V call is TRBV16, the J call TRBJ2-3; a weak D match, TRBD1 (5 bases). Germline V CDR1 and CDR2: KGHSY, FQNENV. V was pared by 1 base and J by 3 bases, with 14 bases between. The CDR3 covers 16 residues.